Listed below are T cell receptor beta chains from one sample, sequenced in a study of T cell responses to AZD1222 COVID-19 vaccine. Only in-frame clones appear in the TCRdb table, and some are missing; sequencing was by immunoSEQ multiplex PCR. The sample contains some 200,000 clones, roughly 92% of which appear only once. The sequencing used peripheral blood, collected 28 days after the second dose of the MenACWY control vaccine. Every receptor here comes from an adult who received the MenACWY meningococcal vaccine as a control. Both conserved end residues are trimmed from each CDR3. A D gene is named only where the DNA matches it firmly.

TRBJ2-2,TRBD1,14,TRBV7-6,ASSLAGQGNAGELF
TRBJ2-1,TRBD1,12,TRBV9,ASSDTGVQDEQF
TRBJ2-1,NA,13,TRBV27,ASSHTPVTYNEQF
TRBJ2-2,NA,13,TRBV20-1,SASRGAGRTGELF
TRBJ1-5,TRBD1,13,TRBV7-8,ASSTRDRVKQPQH
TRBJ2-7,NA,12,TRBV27,ASRFAELTYEQY
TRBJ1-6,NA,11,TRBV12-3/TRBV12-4,ASSSGLGSPLH
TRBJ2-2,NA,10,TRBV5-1,ASGWVAGELF
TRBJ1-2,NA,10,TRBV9,ASSARGQGYT
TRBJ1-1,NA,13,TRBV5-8,ASTLLVWGNTEAF
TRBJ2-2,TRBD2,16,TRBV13,ASSPNLYREGSTGELF
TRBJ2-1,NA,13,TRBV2,ASSELPSPYNEQF
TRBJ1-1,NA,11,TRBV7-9,ASSLQGNTEAF
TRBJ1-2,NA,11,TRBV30,AWSVTANYGYT
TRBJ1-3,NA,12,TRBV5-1,ASSPQGIGNTIY
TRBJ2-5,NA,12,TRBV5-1,ASKGIEGKETQY
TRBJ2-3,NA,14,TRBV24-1,ATSDFRPGTSDTQY
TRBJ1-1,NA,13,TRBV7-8,ASSPPLNKNTEAF
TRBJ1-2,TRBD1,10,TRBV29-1,SVKTGGDGYT
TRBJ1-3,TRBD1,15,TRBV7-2,ASSLTSDRGGGNTIY